Below, one TCR beta chain is given with its context. Its antigen is as yet unknown. Germline trimming cut 3 bases from V and 0 bases from J; bases unmatched to any gene: 21. CDR3 length: 22 amino acids. The data stem from a study of blood T cells in healthy people across ages. The use of a sample-barcoded 5' primer and a J-beta primer mix characterized a second PCR of roughly 6 to 11 cycles. Tags on each cDNA molecule came from a template-switch adaptor with 12 random nucleotides. MiXCR was run by TCRdb on the 5' RACE reads, yielding one entry per CDR3 protein. Here the sample spans 1.5 million to 2 million distinct CDR3 sequences, roughly a third being singletons. Study-level findings and limits: Comparison with aged donors showed that long-lived donors had more naive CD4+ cells and higher diversity.

This TCR came from a woman under 40 in good health. Sequencing was carried out using blood. The rearrangement uses TRBV12-3 or TRBV12-4 and TRBJ2-3; 10 nucleotides match TRBD2. CDR3 amino acids: CASSFPTVGTSVERASTDTQYF. CDR3 DNA: TGTGCCAGCAGTTTCCCAACTGTCGGGACTAGCGTAGAGAGGGCTAGCACAGATACGCAGTATTTT.